This is a list of T cell receptor beta chains from one sample in a study of shared T cell receptors in the human thymus. The method was immunoSEQ multiplex PCR; TCRdb's version includes in-frame clones alone and lacks a portion of them. The sample consists of hundreds of thousands of clones, 87% of them appearing once. The data also belong to a second study, concerning human thymus T cells.

Input material: thymocytes. These receptors came from a boy younger than two with a congenital heart defect. Both conserved end residues are part of each CDR3. Fields, in order: CDR3 length, V gene, J gene, CDR3 protein.

len: 14
v_gene: TRBV6-1
j_gene: TRBJ2-7
CDR3aa: CASSSQGPFYEQYF

len: 18
v_gene: TRBV2
j_gene: TRBJ2-1
CDR3aa: CASSPTPPNRGTFDEQFF

len: 15
v_gene: TRBV18
j_gene: TRBJ1-5
CDR3aa: CASSPSTGGGQPQHF

len: 14
v_gene: TRBV27
j_gene: TRBJ2-7
CDR3aa: CASSQYREKYEQYF

len: 15
v_gene: TRBV6-5
j_gene: TRBJ2-5
CDR3aa: CASSPLRTPQKTQYF

len: 12
v_gene: TRBV7-9
j_gene: TRBJ2-2
CDR3aa: CASSHIAGELFF

len: 16
v_gene: TRBV9
j_gene: TRBJ2-3
CDR3aa: CASSPRAGDITDTQYF

len: 13
v_gene: TRBV19
j_gene: TRBJ2-7
CDR3aa: CASTGLAGNEQYF

len: 14
v_gene: TRBV28
j_gene: TRBJ1-5
CDR3aa: CASSFWRVGQPQHF

len: 14
v_gene: TRBV5-4
j_gene: TRBJ2-3
CDR3aa: CASSQRLAPDTQYF

len: 16
v_gene: TRBV5-6
j_gene: TRBJ2-1
CDR3aa: CASSHPRGGPIGEQFF

len: 13
v_gene: TRBV27
j_gene: TRBJ1-4
CDR3aa: CASRDRGYEKLFF

len: 15
v_gene: TRBV12-5
j_gene: TRBJ2-7
CDR3aa: CASGLVRGSGYEQYF

len: 14
v_gene: TRBV10-3
j_gene: TRBJ1-1
CDR3aa: CATRTGGVCTEAFF

len: 13
v_gene: TRBV18
j_gene: TRBJ1-5
CDR3aa: CASSRQADQPQHF

len: 14
v_gene: TRBV12-5
j_gene: TRBJ1-1
CDR3aa: CASASPGSGAEAFF

len: 15
v_gene: TRBV15
j_gene: TRBJ1-6
CDR3aa: CATSRVAFANSPLHF

len: 16
v_gene: TRBV7-6
j_gene: TRBJ2-1
CDR3aa: CASSLEARDRGNEQFF

len: 16
v_gene: TRBV19
j_gene: TRBJ1-2
CDR3aa: CASTTTAESVSKGYTF

len: 14
v_gene: TRBV7-8
j_gene: TRBJ2-7
CDR3aa: CASSTSSASHEQYF

len: 15
v_gene: TRBV5-1
j_gene: TRBJ2-1
CDR3aa: CASSLDSGPGGEQFF

len: 16
v_gene: TRBV9
j_gene: TRBJ2-7
CDR3aa: CASSPHTGTQTYEQYF

len: 14
v_gene: TRBV4-3
j_gene: TRBJ2-7
CDR3aa: CASSQDRGLGEQYF

len: 13
v_gene: TRBV28
j_gene: TRBJ1-5
CDR3aa: CASSFLSNQPQHF

len: 12
v_gene: TRBV5-6
j_gene: TRBJ2-7
CDR3aa: CASSPVTGEQYF

len: 16
v_gene: TRBV14
j_gene: TRBJ2-1
CDR3aa: CASSQVAQGPYNEQFF